The 20 T cell receptor beta chains below come from one sample, sequenced in a study of CD8 T cells in ankylosing spondylitis (dated by TCRdb to between 2016 and 2019). Overall study outcomes, separate from this receptor: A TCR beta motif of several highly homologous amino acid variants appeared characteristic of blood from ankylosing spondylitis patients.

These receptors are not linked to any known antigen. Libraries were built with 5' RACE. Sequencing was performed on an Illumina HiSeq 2500. The public sequencing data were trimmed at Q25 with fastp and processed into clonotypes with MiXCR by TCRdb, which kept only in-frame beta chains. Identical CDR3 protein sequences are pooled into one entry, listed with their most common genes and DNA. The sample table contains about 330,000 distinct CDR3 sequences; only one count was recorded for less than 10% of them. Of the sample, about 14% falls within the top ten clones. The specimen sequenced was blood, either unsorted or a sorted T cell fraction (not recorded which). Receptor source: a male donor with ankylosing spondylitis.

This clonotype has just a few counts. V and J are TRBV2 and TRBJ1-6, with 8 bases matching TRBD1. Per germline, CDR1 SNHLY and CDR2 FYNNEI. V shed 6 bases, J shed 7 bases, and the junction held 8 bases outside the gene matches. The CDR3 length is 15 residues. The CDR3 loop reads CASRDRAGANSPLHF. In DNA, the CDR3 is TGTGCCAGCAGGGACAGGGCCGGTGCGAATTCACCCCTCCACTTT.

This clonotype was picked up many times. This chain connects TRBV5-1 to TRBJ1-4; tentative D call: TRBD1 (5 bases). Germline CDR1 reads SGHRS; CDR2 reads YFSETQ. V was clipped by 4 bases and J by 7 bases, with 17 bases between them. This CDR3 is built from 15 residues. The CDR3 nucleotides read TGCGCCAGCAGCGGGACGGGGTTTAAAGGTGAAAAACTGTTTTTT. Translation: CASSGTGFKGEKLFF.

This clonotype has a handful of counts. The V gene is TRBV7-2, the J gene TRBJ2-5; 8 positions match TRBD1. This CDR3 has 13 amino acids. With 4 bases clipped from V and 5 bases from J, the junction kept 3 bases outside the gene matches. Germline V gives CDR1 SGHTA, CDR2 FQGNSA. CDR3 DNA sequence: TGTGCCAGCAGCTCCTGGACAGGGGAGACCCAGTACTTC. Amino acids: CASSSWTGETQYF.

The V gene is TRBV12-3 or TRBV12-4, the J gene TRBJ2-5; no clear D gene. This CDR3 comprises 13 residues. V lost 1 base to trimming and J lost 4 bases, with 7 bases between them. CDR3 coding DNA: TGTGCCAGCAGTTTAGGATGGGGAGAGACCCAGTACTTC. The encoded protein is CASSLGWGETQYF.

CDR3 coding DNA: TGTGCCATCAGTGACTCAGGGAGGGACACACAAGAGACCCAGTACTTC. It codes for CAISDSGRDTQETQYF. V and J are TRBV10-3 and TRBJ2-5; a possible D gene is TRBD2 (7 bases). CDR3 length: 16 residues. The germline V and J ends were trimmed by 3 bases and 2 bases, with 16 bases remaining between them. The germline V gene encodes CDR1 ENHRY and CDR2 SYGVKD.

The sample holds many counts of this clonotype. This chain connects TRBV29-1 to TRBJ2-1; D ambiguous. V gave up 3 bases and J gave up 6 bases, with 15 bases separating them. The CDR3 length is 14 residues. Germline V gives CDR1 SQVTM, CDR2 ANQGSEA. The CDR3 reads CSVDLPNPINEQFF. The CDR3 coding sequence is TGCAGCGTTGACCTCCCCAACCCGATCAATGAGCAGTTCTTC.

The CDR3 here is CASSMTSGRAREQFF. CDR3 sequence (DNA): TGTGCCAGTAGTATGACTAGCGGGAGGGCTAGAGAGCAGTTCTTC. The chain uses TRBV19 and TRBJ2-1; TRBD2 matches 14 bases. CDR1 and CDR2 (germline): LNHDA, SQIVND (reference sequence). V lost 3 bases and J lost 10; bases outside the gene matches: 5. The CDR3 consists of 15 residues.

This clonotype was detected only a few times. The chain recombines TRBV28 with TRBJ2-2; TRBD2 matches 7 bases. J was trimmed by 1 base and V by 2 bases; bases with no gene match: 1. The germline V gene encodes CDR1 MDHEN and CDR2 SYDVKM. CDR3 length: 15 residues. CDR3 sequence reads: CASSLGGVNTGELFF. DNA for the CDR3: TGTGCCAGCAGTTTAGGGGGGGTGAACACCGGGGAGCTGTTTTTT.

This clonotype has more than one count but fewer than ten. V usage is TRBV21-1 and J usage is TRBJ2-7; TRBD1 is taken as the D call from the table, unchecked against the DNA. TRBV21-1 is listed as a pseudogene. There are 18 residues in the CDR3. The CDR3 sequence is CASGPGQGASGSSYEQYF. The CDR3, as DNA: TGTGCCAGCGGACCGGGACAGGGGGCGAGCGGGAGTTCCTACGAGCAGTACTTC.

At least ten counts were recorded for this clonotype. This chain links TRBV29-1 with TRBJ2-1, with a tentative D call TRBD2 (6 bases). The CDR3 is 15 residues long. Germline V gene data show CDR1 as SQVTM and CDR2 as ANQGSEA. Between the trimmed V and J ends, which lost 6 bases and 0 bases, there was a span of 15 bases. The CDR3 is CSVAGTASSYNEQFF. For the CDR3, the DNA is TGCAGCGTGGCCGGGACTGCGAGCTCCTACAATGAGCAGTTCTTC.

In this sample, this clonotype turned up a few times. J is TRBJ2-1 and V is TRBV9; 10 bases line up with TRBD2. The CDR3 is 16 residues long. Per the germline V gene, CDR1 is SGDLS and CDR2 is YYNGEE. With V trimmed by 8 bases and J by 2 bases, 10 bases remained unmatched. The CDR3: CASGKQAGGPYNEQFF. The CDR3 nucleotides read TGTGCCAGTGGAAAACAAGCGGGAGGGCCCTACAATGAGCAGTTCTTC. Full variable domain (missing parts from reference TRBV9 and TRBJ2-1): DSGVTQTPKHLITATGQRVTLRCSPRSGDLSVYWYQQSLDQGLQFLIQYYNGEERAKGNILERFSAQQFPDLHSELNLSSLELGDSALYFCASGKQAGGPYNEQFFGPGTRLTVL.

There are many counts of this clonotype. The V and J genes are TRBV18 and TRBJ1-4; 7 nucleotides line up with TRBD1. CDR3 size: 15 residues. Germline values: CDR1 KGHSH, CDR2 LQKENI. V lost 6 bases, J lost 5 bases, and 9 bases stayed unmatched. CDR3 in amino acids: CASSPRTGSNEKLFF. The CDR3 DNA follows: TGTGCCAGCTCTCCGCGGACAGGCTCGAATGAAAAACTGTTTTTT.

The rearrangement joins TRBV7-3 to TRBJ2-1, with 11 bases identical to TRBD2. With 5 bases clipped from V and 6 bases from J, the junction kept 6 bases outside the gene matches. The germline CDR1 and CDR2 sequences are SGHTA and FQGTGA. The CDR3 is made up of 15 amino acids. CDR3 in DNA: TGTGCCAGCAGCAAACTAGCGGGAGTTCGCAATGAGCAGTTCTTC. Translating it yields CASSKLAGVRNEQFF.

This clonotype was counted ten times or more. J is TRBJ2-2 and V is TRBV6-5; 8 bases fit TRBD1. V lost 5 bases, J lost 0 bases, and 5 bases stayed unmatched. Per germline, CDR1 MNHEY and CDR2 SVGAGI. This CDR3 has 16 residues. The CDR3 spells CASSHRQGTNTGELFF. The CDR3 nucleotides read TGTGCCAGCAGTCACCGACAGGGGACGAACACCGGGGAGCTGTTTTTT.

This clonotype came up a few times. The rearrangement uses TRBV16 and TRBJ1-5, with no clear D. Germline assignment: CDR1 KGHSY and CDR2 FQNENV. V dropped 0 bases and J dropped 0 bases, with 15 bases sitting between them. This CDR3 region has 18 residues. Written as DNA, the CDR3 is TGTGCCAGCAGCCAATCGGGTCTCCCCCGGTATAGCAATCAGCCCCAGCATTTT. It specifies CASSQSGLPRYSNQPQHF.

This clonotype came up a few times. The chain uses TRBV3-1 and TRBJ1-5; 9 nucleotides agree with TRBD1. Trimming removed 4 bases from V and 7 bases from J; junction bases left unmatched: 5. The CDR3 consists of 14 residues. Germline V lookup: CDR1 LGHDT, CDR2 YNNKEL (reference sequence). CDR3 sequence: CASSPQGARQPQHF. CDR3 DNA: TGTGCCAGCAGCCCACAGGGGGCTCGGCAGCCCCAGCATTTT. Combining the CDR3 with reference TRBV3-1 and TRBJ1-5 gives the whole variable domain DTAVSQTPKYLVTQMGNDKSIKCEQNLGHDTMYWYKQDSKKFLKIMFSYNNKELIINETVPNRFSPKSPDKAHLNLHINSLELGDSAVYFCASSPQGARQPQHFGDGTRLSIL.

There are a few counts of this clonotype. The rearrangement joins TRBV5-1 to TRBJ2-7; perhaps D is TRBD1 or TRBD2 (5 bases each). Germline lookup yields CDR1 SGHRS and CDR2 YFSETQ. There are 15 residues in the CDR3. Trimming took 4 bases from V and 2 from J, leaving 16 bases between them. CDR3: CASSNRGGRPYEQYF. Written as DNA, the CDR3 is TGCGCCAGCAGCAACCGGGGCGGACGTCCCTACGAGCAGTACTTC.

In this sample, this clonotype turned up a few times. The chain links TRBV5-6 to TRBJ2-1; D perhaps matches TRBD1 (6 bases). Trimming cost V 4 bases and J 1 base, with 12 bases left between them. Germline-derived CDR1 and CDR2 are SGHDT and YYEEEE. This CDR3 is built from 15 residues. The CDR3 here is CASSRGGLSYNEQFF. The CDR3 bases are TGTGCCAGCAGCCGAGGGGGTCTATCCTACAATGAGCAGTTCTTC.

The chain joins TRBV15 to TRBJ2-2; D not resolved. CDR1 is LNHNV, CDR2 YYDKDF, per germline (reference sequence). The CDR3 length is 14 residues. V was pared by 0 bases and J by 2 bases, with 4 bases between. The CDR3 sequence is CATSREGNTGELFF. DNA of the CDR3: TGTGCCACCAGCAGAGAGGGTAACACCGGGGAGCTGTTTTTT.

The V gene is TRBV11-2, the J gene TRBJ2-1, with D possibly TRBD2 on 5 matching bases. This CDR3 spans 14 amino acids. V lost 5 bases and J lost 5, with 13 bases in between. In germline, CDR1 is SGHAT, CDR2 FQNNGV. This CDR3 is CASSPRGSNNEQFF. The CDR3 DNA follows: TGTGCCAGCAGCCCCCGGGGAAGTAACAATGAGCAGTTCTTC. Combining the CDR3 with reference TRBV11-2 and TRBJ2-1 gives the whole variable domain EAGVAQSPRYKIIEKRQSVAFWCNPISGHATLYWYQQILGQGPKLLIQFQNNGVVDDSQLPKDRFSAERLKGVDSTLKIQPAKLEDSAVYLCASSPRGSNNEQFFGPGTRLTVL.